This TCR beta chain was sequenced during a study of T cells in Graves' hyperthyroidism and ophthalmopathy. The sample holds a few counts of this clonotype. Amplified TCR beta CDR3 regions derived from RNA transcripts. The primer set for the first-round RT-PCR of the TCR CDR3 was HTBI. TCRdb redid the calling of the multiplex PCR reads with MiXCR, one entry per CDR3 protein. There are hundreds of thousands of distinct CDR3 sequences in the sample; more than 11% occur only once, and less than 6% lies in the top ten. The blood sample predates any ophthalmopathy symptoms, coming from first hyperthyroidism diagnosis. This CDR3 is 17 amino acids long. The germline V gene has CDR1 DFQATT and CDR2 SNEGSKA (reference sequence). J gave up 6 bases and V 4 bases, and 20 bases lay outside the gene matches.

The origin of this receptor is a woman aged 25 to 39 with Graves' hyperthyroidism that later progressed to Graves' ophthalmopathy. This chain connects TRBV20-1 to TRBJ2-7; TRBD2 matches at 8 bases. The sample comprised blood. CDR3 sequence (DNA): TGCAGTGCTAAGCGTCGTCTACCAAGCGGGAGAATTCGCGAGCAGTACTTC. This encodes CSAKRRLPSGRIREQYF.